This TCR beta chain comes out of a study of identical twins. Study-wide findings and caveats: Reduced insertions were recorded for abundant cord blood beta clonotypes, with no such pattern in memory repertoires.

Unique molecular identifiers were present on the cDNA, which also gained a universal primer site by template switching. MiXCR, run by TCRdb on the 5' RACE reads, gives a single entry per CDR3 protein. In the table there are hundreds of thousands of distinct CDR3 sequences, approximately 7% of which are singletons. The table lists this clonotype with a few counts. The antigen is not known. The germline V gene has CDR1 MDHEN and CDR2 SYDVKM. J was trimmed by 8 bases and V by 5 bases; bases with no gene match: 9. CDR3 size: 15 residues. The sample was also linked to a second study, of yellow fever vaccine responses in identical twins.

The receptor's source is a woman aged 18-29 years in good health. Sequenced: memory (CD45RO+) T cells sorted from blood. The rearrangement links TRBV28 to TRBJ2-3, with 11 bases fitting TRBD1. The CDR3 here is CASSPPGTGGATQYF. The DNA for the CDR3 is TGTGCCAGCAGTCCCCCCGGGACAGGGGGGGCTACGCAGTATTTT.